The 17 T cell receptor beta chains given below trace back to one sample, sequenced in a study of cytomegalovirus exposure and HLA in healthy donors. 60 Vbeta and 13 Jbeta primers were used in PCR. Generated by immunoSEQ multiplex PCR, the TCRdb table keeps only in-frame clones and is missing some. The table has roughly 190,000 clones, roughly four fifths seen once. Source material: PBMCs. The receptors come from a woman aged 25 to 39 in good health and CMV-seropositive.

This chain joins TRBV11-2 and TRBJ2-7, with TRBD1 matching 9 bases. Germline V lookup: CDR1 SGHAT, CDR2 FQNNGV. With V trimmed by 6 bases and J by 2 bases, 5 bases remained unmatched. The CDR3 totals 14 residues. The chain's CDR3 is CASRGDRVTYEQYF. The CDR3 region has the DNA TGTGCCAGCAGGGGGGACAGGGTAACCTACGAGCAGTACTTC.

The chain couples TRBV20-1 to TRBJ1-1; D call uncertain. Germline-derived CDR1 and CDR2 are DFQATT and SNEGSKA (reference sequence). Trimming left V 5 bases short and J 1 base short, with 5 bases between. This CDR3 contains 11 residues. For the CDR3, the DNA is TGCAGTGCTGGCAGGAACACTGAAGCTTTCTTT. It translates to CSAGRNTEAFF.

This chain links TRBV6-1 with TRBJ1-5; D unresolved. Trimming took off 4 bases at V and 5 bases at J, with 9 bases between the two ends. This CDR3 is built from 13 residues. CDR1 and CDR2 (germline): MNHNS, SASEGT. The CDR3 spells CASSVEADQPQHF. CDR3 in DNA: TGTGCCAGCAGTGTGGAAGCGGATCAGCCCCAGCATTTT.

In DNA, the CDR3 is TGTGCCAGCAGTAGGGGACAGGGGACCGAGCAGTACTTC. Amino acids: CASSRGQGTEQYF. The chain recombines TRBV27 with TRBJ2-7; TRBD1 matches 10 bases. Per the germline V gene, CDR1 is MNHEY and CDR2 is SMNVEV (reference sequence). With V trimmed by 5 bases and J by 6 bases, 4 bases remained unmatched. This CDR3 contains 13 residues.

The rearrangement joins TRBV28 to TRBJ1-4, with D maybe TRBD1 (6 bases). This CDR3 contains 14 residues. Germline V gives CDR1 MDHEN, CDR2 SYDVKM. The V and J ends lost 3 bases and 6 bases respectively, with 11 bases between them. The CDR3 here is CASSFGTMYEKLFF. For the CDR3, the DNA is TGTGCCAGCAGTTTCGGGACAATGTATGAAAAACTGTTTTTT.

The chain joins TRBV27 to TRBJ1-5; no clear D gene. The germline V and J ends were trimmed by 0 bases and 0 bases, with 3 bases remaining between them. The CDR3 runs 14 residues. The germline V gene has CDR1 MNHEY and CDR2 SMNVEV (reference sequence). This chain's CDR3 is CASSLSYSNQPQHF. The CDR3 coding sequence is TGTGCCAGCAGTTTATCGTATAGCAATCAGCCCCAGCATTTT.

The rearrangement links TRBV5-1 to TRBJ1-6; D call uncertain. The CDR3 extends over 14 amino acids. Germline lookup yields CDR1 SGHRS and CDR2 YFSETQ. Trimming removed 3 bases at V and 5 bases at J, with 9 bases between. CDR3 DNA sequence: TGCGCCAGCAGCTCTGTGCAGAATAATTCACCCCTCCACTTT. Residues: CASSSVQNNSPLHF.

The J gene is TRBJ2-2, the V gene TRBV7-9, with a possible D match to TRBD2 (5 bases). This CDR3 has 15 amino acids. Per the germline V gene, CDR1 is SEHNR and CDR2 is FQNEAQ (reference sequence). V lost 4 bases to trimming and J lost 5 bases, with 14 bases between them. CDR3 bases: TGTGCCAGCAGCTATCCCAGCGGAACGACCGGGGAGCTGTTTTTT. Protein product: CASSYPSGTTGELFF.

The chain couples TRBV6-1 to TRBJ2-7, with D tentatively TRBD2 (5 bases). The CDR3 extends over 15 amino acids. Trimming stripped 6 bases from V and 4 bases from J, with 19 bases between. Germline CDR1 MNHNS, CDR2 SASEGT. Here the CDR3 reads CASRPKRGSSYEQYF. The CDR3 DNA follows: TGTGCCAGCAGGCCCAAGCGCGGGTCATCTTACGAGCAGTACTTC.

This rearrangement joins TRBV6-5 to TRBJ1-2, with D possibly being TRBD1 (5 bases). Germline CDR1 reads MNHEY; CDR2 reads SVGAGI. The CDR3 is 15 amino acids. V lost 0 bases to trimming and J lost 14 bases, with 22 bases between them. The CDR3 sequence: CASSYSTGTSVKWTF. In nucleotides, the CDR3 is TGTGCCAGCAGTTACTCAACCGGGACTTCCGTGAAGTGGACCTTC.

This chain uses TRBV11-2 with TRBJ2-7, with TRBD2 matching over 10 bases. Germline loops: CDR1 SGHAT, CDR2 FQNNGV. V lost 9 bases to trimming and J lost 4 bases; unmatched junction nucleotides: 6. The CDR3 is made up of 13 amino acids. The CDR3 DNA reads as TGTGCCAGTCAGCGGGAGGGCCGATACGAGCAGTACTTC. Its translation is CASQREGRYEQYF.

This chain uses TRBV19 with TRBJ2-1, with 8 bases fitting TRBD2. Germline V gives CDR1 LNHDA, CDR2 SQIVND (reference sequence). The V segment lost 8 bases and the J segment 2 bases; nucleotides outside the gene matches: 5. CDR3 length: 14 amino acids. Here the CDR3 DNA reads TGTGCCAGTTCCCCCGGGGGGGCCTACAATGAGCAGTTCTTC. This sequence encodes CASSPGGAYNEQFF. Based on the CDR3 plus reference TRBV19 and TRBJ2-1, the full variable domain is DGGITQSPKYLFRKEGQNVTLSCEQNLNHDAMYWYRQDPGQGLRLIYYSQIVNDFQKGDIAEGYSVSREKKESFPLTVTSAQKNPTAFYLCASSPGGAYNEQFFGPGTRLTVL.

A note on this clone: At the DNA level, this CDR3 is encoded by other sequences in the same sample as well. The chain links TRBV6-5 to TRBJ2-6; TRBD1 is a possible D gene (5 bases). The germline V gene has CDR1 MNHEY and CDR2 SVGAGI. There are 16 residues in the CDR3. The germline V and J ends were trimmed by 2 bases and 0 bases, with 8 bases remaining between them. CDR3 coding DNA: TGTGCCAGCAGTTACCCTGACAGCTCTGGGGCCAACGTCCTGACTTTC. It is translated as CASSYPDSSGANVLTF.

This clone was counted a few times. The chain combines TRBV18 with TRBJ2-1; 11 bases are shared with TRBD2. J lost 2 bases, V lost 1 base, and 4 bases had no gene match. CDR3 length: 17 residues. The V gene's germline CDR1 is KGHSH and CDR2 LQKENI. The CDR3 region is CASSPLPTSGTYNEQFF. CDR3 DNA: TGTGCCAGCTCACCACTCCCGACTAGCGGGACCTACAATGAGCAGTTCTTC.

This clone has only a few counts. This sequence joins TRBV29-1 and TRBJ2-3, with TRBD2 matching over 7 bases. This CDR3 is built from 16 residues. The germline V gene encodes CDR1 SQVTM and CDR2 ANQGSEA. With V trimmed by 1 base and J by 3 bases, 10 bases remained unmatched. The CDR3 here is CSVEVAGEGRTDTQYF. CDR3 nucleotide sequence: TGCAGCGTTGAAGTCGCGGGGGAGGGCCGTACAGATACGCAGTATTTT.

As DNA, the CDR3 is TGTGCCAGCAACGCAGGGCGCGGGGGCTACGAGCAGTACTTC. This gives the protein CASNAGRGGYEQYF. The gene calls are TRBV2 and TRBJ2-7; 7 bases fit TRBD2. The V gene's germline CDR1 is SNHLY and CDR2 FYNNEI. V lost 7 bases, J lost 3 bases, and 9 bases stayed unmatched. The CDR3 is 14 residues long.

The CDR3 DNA is TGTGCCAGCAGTGAAGCGGGAGCGGGAGCAGAGACCCAGTACTTC. Translating it yields CASSEAGAGAETQYF. The chain carries TRBV6-1 and TRBJ2-5; TRBD2 aligns across 8 bases. The CDR3 is 15 residues long. Germline assignment: CDR1 MNHNS and CDR2 SASEGT. Trimming cost V 0 bases and J 4 bases; bases outside gene matches: 4.